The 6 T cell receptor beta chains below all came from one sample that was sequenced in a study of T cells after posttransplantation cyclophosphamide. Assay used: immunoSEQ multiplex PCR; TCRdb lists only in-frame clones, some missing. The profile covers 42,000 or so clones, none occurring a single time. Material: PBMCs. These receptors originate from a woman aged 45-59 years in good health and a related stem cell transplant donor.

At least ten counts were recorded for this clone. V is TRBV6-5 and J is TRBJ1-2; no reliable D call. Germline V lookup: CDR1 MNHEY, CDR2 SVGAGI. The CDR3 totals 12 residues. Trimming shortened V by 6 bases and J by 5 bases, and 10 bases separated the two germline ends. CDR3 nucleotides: TGTGCCAGCAGCCCCGAGGCTTATGGCTACACCTTC. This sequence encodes CASSPEAYGYTF.

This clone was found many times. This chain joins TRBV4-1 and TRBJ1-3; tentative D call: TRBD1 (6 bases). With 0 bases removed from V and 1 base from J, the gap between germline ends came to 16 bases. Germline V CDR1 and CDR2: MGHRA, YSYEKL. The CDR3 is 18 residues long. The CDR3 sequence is CASSQDLVQGGSGNTIYF. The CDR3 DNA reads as TGCGCCAGCAGCCAAGATCTTGTCCAAGGGGGATCTGGAAACACCATATATTTT.

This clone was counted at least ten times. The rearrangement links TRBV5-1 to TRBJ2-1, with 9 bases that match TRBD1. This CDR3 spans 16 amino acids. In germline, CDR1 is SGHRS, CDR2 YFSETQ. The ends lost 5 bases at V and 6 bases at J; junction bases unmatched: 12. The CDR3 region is CASSNIGQGNRNEQFF. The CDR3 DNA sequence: TGCGCCAGCAGTAACATTGGACAGGGGAACCGCAATGAGCAGTTCTTC.

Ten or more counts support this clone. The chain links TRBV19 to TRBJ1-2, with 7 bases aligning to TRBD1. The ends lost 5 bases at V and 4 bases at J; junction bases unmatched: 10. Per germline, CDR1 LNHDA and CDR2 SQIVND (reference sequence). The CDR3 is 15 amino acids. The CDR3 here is CASSFGQVVAYGYTF. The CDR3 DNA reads TGTGCCAGTAGTTTCGGACAGGTCGTTGCCTATGGCTACACCTTC.

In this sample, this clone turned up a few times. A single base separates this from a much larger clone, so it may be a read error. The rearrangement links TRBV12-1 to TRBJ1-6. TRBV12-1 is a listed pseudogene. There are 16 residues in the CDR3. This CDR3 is CASSFARRRRTSPLHF. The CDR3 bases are TGTGCCAGCAGCTTTGCCCGCAGGAGGCGGACTTCACCCCTCCACTTT.

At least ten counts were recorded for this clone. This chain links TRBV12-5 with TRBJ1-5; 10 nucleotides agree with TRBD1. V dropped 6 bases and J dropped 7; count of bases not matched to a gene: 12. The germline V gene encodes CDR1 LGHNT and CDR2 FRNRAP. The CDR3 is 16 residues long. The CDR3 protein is CASGPSGDRGNQPQHF. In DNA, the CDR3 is TGTGCTAGTGGACCTTCTGGGGACAGGGGTAACCAGCCCCAGCATTTT.